These 10 T cell receptor beta chains came from one sample sequenced in a study of preoperative IRX-2 immunotherapy in early breast cancer. As for treatment: preoperative locoregional IRX-2 cytokine immunotherapy. Sequencing used immunoSEQ multiplex PCR; TCRdb keeps in-frame clones, though not all of them. The sample contains under 25,000 clones, roughly 95% of which appear only once. The sequenced sample was tumor tissue, obtained after IRX-2 immunotherapy. Receptors were obtained from a human donor with breast cancer.

The rearrangement joins TRBV6-5 to TRBJ2-7, with 12 bases aligning to TRBD2. Trimming took 5 bases from V and 6 from J; bases not matched to a gene: 8. Germline-derived CDR1 and CDR2 are MNHEY and SVGAGI. This CDR3 is 15 amino acids long. The CDR3 loop is CASSLTSGGSSEQYF. CDR3 in DNA: TGTGCCAGCAGTCTGACTAGCGGGGGTTCTAGCGAGCAGTACTTC.

V usage is TRBV6-5 and J usage is TRBJ1-2, with D possibly being TRBD1 (6 bases). The germline V gene encodes CDR1 MNHEY and CDR2 SVGAGI. Trimming removed 6 bases from V and 0 bases from J, with 14 bases in between. The CDR3 loop spans 15 amino acids. The CDR3 reads CASRQLHRANYGYTF. Here the CDR3 DNA reads TGTGCCAGCAGACAACTCCACAGGGCTAACTATGGCTACACCTTC.

CDR3 in amino acids: CASSIRTSGSREQFF. The CDR3 region has the DNA TGTGCCAGTAGTATTCGGACTAGCGGGAGCCGAGAGCAGTTCTTC. This chain links TRBV19 with TRBJ2-1, with 13 bases that match TRBD2. Trimming removed 3 bases from V and 10 bases from J; junction bases left unmatched: 6. This CDR3 has 15 residues. CDR1 LNHDA and CDR2 SQIVND come from the germline V gene (reference sequence).

This rearrangement joins TRBV7-8 to TRBJ1-1; D perhaps matches TRBD1 (5 bases). The CDR3 consists of 14 residues. V lost 2 bases to trimming and J lost 4 bases, with 11 bases between them. Looked up from germline, CDR1 is SGHVS and CDR2 is FQNEAQ. In nucleotides, the CDR3 is TGTGCCAGCAGCTTAAGTGGGGGGAGCACTGAAGCTTTCTTT. Protein product: CASSLSGGSTEAFF. The complete variable domain, with remaining parts taken from reference TRBV7-8 and TRBJ1-1, reads GAGVSQSPRYKVAKRGQDVALRCDPISGHVSLFWYQQALGQGPEFLTYFQNEAQLDKSGLPSDRFFAERPEGSVSTLKIQRTQQEDSAVYLCASSLSGGSTEAFFGQGTRLTVV.

This clone was counted only a few times. The chain combines TRBV6-4 with TRBJ2-1; 9 nucleotides line up with TRBD2. CDR1 MRHNA and CDR2 SNTAGT come from the germline V gene. V shed 5 bases and J 8 bases; nucleotides not matched to a gene: 10. This CDR3 comprises 15 residues. Here the CDR3 reads CASSSVAGGPDEQFF. The CDR3 nucleotides are TGTGCCAGCAGTAGCGTGGCGGGGGGGCCGGATGAGCAGTTCTTC.

CDR3 nucleotides: TGTGCCATCAGTGAGTCGGCTAGCGGGAGCGGCGAGCAGTACTTC. This codes for CAISESASGSGEQYF. The chain has TRBV10-3 and TRBJ2-7, with 10 bases lining up with TRBD2. CDR1 is ENHRY, CDR2 SYGVKD, per germline. The CDR3 has 15 amino acids. V shed 0 bases, J shed 6 bases, and the junction held 5 bases outside the gene matches.

The chain carries TRBV7-8 and TRBJ1-4, with 7 bases fitting TRBD1. V gave up 2 bases and J gave up 0 bases; unmatched junction bases: 6. This CDR3 is built from 17 residues. CDR1 and CDR2 from the germline V gene are SGHVS and FQNEAQ. For the CDR3, the DNA is TGTGCCAGCAGCTTACTCCGACAGGGTTCAACTAATGAAAAACTGTTTTTT. It encodes CASSLLRQGSTNEKLFF.

The table lists this clone with a count of one. CDR3 protein: CASRIGVGGTQYF. DNA of the CDR3: TGTGCCAGCAGGATAGGGGTTGGGGGGACCCAGTACTTC. The V and J genes are TRBV2 and TRBJ2-5; D possibly matches TRBD1 or TRBD2 (5 bases each). Germline CDR1 SNHLY, CDR2 FYNNEI. This CDR3 region has 13 residues. V was clipped by 6 bases and J by 7 bases, with 15 bases between them.

The V gene is TRBV9, the J gene TRBJ1-2, with D possibly matching TRBD1 (6 bases). Germline CDR1 SGDLS, CDR2 YYNGEE. Trimming cost V 6 bases and J 7 bases, with 13 bases left between them. The CDR3 covers 12 residues. For the CDR3, the DNA is TGTGCCAGCACCTTAGGGGGTGGTGGCTACACCTTC. Translated, it gives CASTLGGGGYTF.

The chain couples TRBV15 to TRBJ2-5, with D possibly TRBD1 on 6 matching bases. The V end was cut by 8 bases, the J end by 7 bases, with 20 bases between. Germline CDR1 and CDR2: LNHNV and YYDKDF (reference sequence). The CDR3 runs 14 residues. The CDR3 is CATDTPGHRLTQYF. CDR3 in DNA: TGTGCCACCGACACACCGGGACATCGGTTGACCCAGTACTTC. Looking up the rest from reference TRBV15 and TRBJ2-5 gives the full variable domain: DAMVIQNPRYQVTQFGKPVTLSCSQTLNHNVMYWYQQKSSQAPKLLFHYYDKDFNNEADTPDNFQSRRPNTSFCFLDIRSPGLGDTAMYLCATDTPGHRLTQYFGPGTRLLVL.